Listed below are T cell receptor beta chains from one sample, sequenced in a study of blood T cell repertoires in COVID-19. Using immunoSEQ multiplex PCR, the repertoire was profiled, and TCRdb retains in-frame clones only, with some absent. Among some 200,000 clones, about 86% were seen once, and the ten largest hold more than 2%. The sample was peripheral blood. These receptors came from a woman between 55 and 75 years old with acute or convalescent COVID-19. Both conserved end residues are part of each CDR3. D genes are given only for firm matches. Size is omitted from some rows. Given values are once, few, many or a class for expanded clones.

d_gene	j_gene	len	v_gene	abundance	CDR3nt	CDR3aa
.	TRBJ2-7	15	TRBV6-5	few	TGTGCCAGCACCAGGGACACCTCCAATTACTACGAGCAGTACTTC	CASTRDTSNYYEQYF
.	TRBJ1-5	18	TRBV19	few	TGTGCCAGTAGTACACCGGAGATAACCCTATATAGCAATCAGCCCCAGCATTTT	CASSTPEITLYSNQPQHF
TRBD1	TRBJ1-5	15	TRBV5-1	few	TGCGCCAGCAGCTTGGAGGGGGCTGGATATCAGCCCCAGCATTTT	CASSLEGAGYQPQHF
.	TRBJ2-3	12	TRBV2	once	TGTGCCAGCAGCAACCACGAGGATACGCAGTATTTT	CASSNHEDTQYF
.	TRBJ2-2	12	TRBV9	.	TGTGCCAGCAGCTCGAGTATTGGGGAGCTGTTTTTT	CASSSSIGELFF
.	TRBJ1-5	20	TRBV4-1	.	TGCGCCAGCAGCCAAGATCCGGGCGGGACGGTCGCGGGAGCGACTCAGCCCCAGCATTTT	CASSQDPGGTVAGATQPQHF
TRBD2	TRBJ2-3	17	TRBV5-1	once	TGCGCCAGCAAACTTGGGGTGTCGGGGGGGCGCACAGATACGCAGTATTTT	CASKLGVSGGRTDTQYF
TRBD1	TRBJ1-5	16	TRBV7-2	.	TGTGCCAGCAGCTACAGTGCGGGACAGGGACATCAGCCCCAGCATTTT	CASSYSAGQGHQPQHF
.	TRBJ1-6	15	TRBV6-5	.	TGTGCCAGCAGTTCCGTAAGACGGGATAATTCACCCCTCCACTTT	CASSSVRRDNSPLHF
TRBD1	TRBJ2-3	15	TRBV4-1	.	TGCGCCAGCAGCGACCGGGACAGGGTTCGGGATACGCAGTATTTT	CASSDRDRVRDTQYF
.	TRBJ1-4	14	TRBV6-5	.	TGTGCCAGCAGTTACCGACAGCCAAATGAAAAACTGTTTTTT	CASSYRQPNEKLFF
TRBD1	TRBJ1-4	17	TRBV5-4	.	TGTGCCAGCAGCCTAGGGACAGGGGGCGCGCTGGGGGAAAAACTGTTTTTT	CASSLGTGGALGEKLFF
.	TRBJ2-3	15	TRBV27	.	TGTGCCAGCAGTGCCCGGACTACCTACACAGATACGCAGTATTTT	CASSARTTYTDTQYF
TRBD1	TRBJ2-1	15	TRBV6-5	.	TGTGCCAGCACGATTCGGACAGGGGGTTTCGATGAGCAGTTCTTC	CASTIRTGGFDEQFF
.	TRBJ2-3	17	TRBV27	.	TGTGCCAGCAGCAAATTGGGGGCAGGGGCCAGCACAGATACGCAGTATTTT	CASSKLGAGASTDTQYF
.	TRBJ1-4	14	TRBV7-9	.	TGTGCCAGCAGCTTTGGGACACCTAATGAAAAACTGTTTTTT	CASSFGTPNEKLFF
TRBD1	TRBJ1-1	13	TRBV19	.	TGTGCCAGCGCTCCGGACAGGGACACTGAAGCTTTCTTT	CASAPDRDTEAFF
.	TRBJ2-7	14	TRBV7-2	.	TGTGCCAGCAGCTTAACGTCAGGGGCCTACGAGCAGTACTTC	CASSLTSGAYEQYF
TRBD1	TRBJ1-5	16	TRBV2	.	TGTGCCAGCATATTCCGGGACAGGGCTTTAGATCAGCCCCAGCATTTT	CASIFRDRALDQPQHF
.	TRBJ2-3	15	TRBV11-2	.	TGTGCCAGCAGCTTTACTTTGACTAGCACAGATACGCAGTATTTT	CASSFTLTSTDTQYF
TRBD2	TRBJ2-5	11	TRBV6-5	.	TGTGCCAGCAGATCGAGACTAGCGGAGTACTTC	CASRSRLAEYF
.	TRBJ1-2	14	TRBV3-1/TRBV3-2	.	TGTGCCAGCAGCCAAGGCGGGGTCTCGATCGGCTACACCTTC	CASSQGGVSIGYTF
TRBD1	TRBJ2-7	15	TRBV15	once	TGTGCCACCAGCAGAGATCGACAGGGAAGGGGCGAGCAGTACTTC	CATSRDRQGRGEQYF
.	TRBJ1-2	13	TRBV4-2	.	TGTGCCAGCAGCCAAGAAGGCGGATATGGCTACACCTTC	CASSQEGGYGYTF
TRBD1	TRBJ1-1	14	TRBV15	many	TGTGCCACCAGCAAGGAGTCAGGGGGCACTGAAGCTTTCTTT	CATSKESGGTEAFF
.	TRBJ1-1	13	TRBV30	.	TGTGCCTGGAGTAGGCAGGCGAACACTGAAGCTTTCTTT	CAWSRQANTEAFF
.	TRBJ1-2	12	TRBV12-3/TRBV12-4	few	TGTGCCAGCAGCTTCACAGAGTATGGCTACACCTTC	CASSFTEYGYTF
.	TRBJ1-3	14	TRBV5-4	.	TGTGCCAGCAGCGTCGGCCCGGTCGGGAACACCATATATTTT	CASSVGPVGNTIYF
.	TRBJ2-7	13	TRBV2	.	TGTGCCAGCAGTACCGGGATGAGCTACGAGCAGTACTTC	CASSTGMSYEQYF
TRBD1	TRBJ2-5	15	TRBV11-2	once	TGTGCCAGCAGCTTAGGCCCTACAGGGGAAGAGACCCAGTACTTC	CASSLGPTGEETQYF
TRBD1	TRBJ2-7	15	TRBV5-1	.	TGCGCCAGCAGCACCGGACAGGGTGAGGGCTACGAGCAGTACTTC	CASSTGQGEGYEQYF
TRBD2	TRBJ2-3	17	TRBV4-2	.	TGTGCCAGCAGCTCCACTAGCGGGGGGCCCCCCACAGATACGCAGTATTTT	CASSSTSGGPPTDTQYF
.	TRBJ1-1	14	TRBV19	.	TGTGCCAGTAGTATAGATGGAGGGATCGCTGAAGCTTTCTTT	CASSIDGGIAEAFF
.	TRBJ2-6	18	TRBV19	.	TGTGCCAGTAGTATCCGTGGCAGGGGGGACTCTGGGGCCAACGTCCTGACTTTC	CASSIRGRGDSGANVLTF
.	TRBJ2-7	14	TRBV9	.	TGTGCCAGCAGCGTTCGATGGTCAGACTACGAGCAGTACTTC	CASSVRWSDYEQYF
TRBD1	TRBJ1-1	16	TRBV7-9	.	TGTGCCAGCAGCAGCCCGGGGGGACAGGGGAGGACTGAAGCTTTCTTT	CASSSPGGQGRTEAFF
.	TRBJ1-5	14	TRBV30	.	TGTGCCTGGAGTTCAGGCGGGGGAGAGCAGCCCCAGCATTTT	CAWSSGGGEQPQHF
TRBD1	TRBJ1-2	15	TRBV5-6	.	TGTGCCAGCAGCTGGGGAACAGGGGAAAGCTATGGCTACACCTTC	CASSWGTGESYGYTF
.	TRBJ2-1	14	TRBV2	once	TGTGCCGCGATTAAGGGACAAGGCTACAATGAGCAGTTCTTC	CAAIKGQGYNEQFF
.	TRBJ1-2	16	TRBV3-1/TRBV3-2	.	TGTGCCAGCAGCCAAGAGAGGTGGGACACACGCTATGGCTACACCTTC	CASSQERWDTRYGYTF
.	TRBJ1-2	11	TRBV29-1	.	TGCAGCGCCCTGATGCGAGCTGGCTACACCTTC	CSALMRAGYTF
.	TRBJ1-4	19	TRBV10-1	once	TGCGCCAGCAGTGAATTAAGAGGATCGTCAGGAGGCCGATTTGAAAAACTGTTTTTT	CASSELRGSSGGRFEKLFF
TRBD2	TRBJ2-1	18	TRBV19	.	TGTGCCAGTAGTATTATCGCATGGCGGGGGGGCCTCTTCAATGAGCAGTTCTTC	CASSIIAWRGGLFNEQFF
TRBD1	TRBJ1-5	16	TRBV19	.	TGTGCCAGTAGTATATGGCCGGGACAGGGCTATCAGCCCCAGCATTTT	CASSIWPGQGYQPQHF
.	TRBJ1-5	13	TRBV6-6	.	TGTGCCAGCAGTTCCGGGGGGTCTCAGCCCCAGCATTTT	CASSSGGSQPQHF
.	TRBJ1-5	15	TRBV3-1/TRBV3-2	.	TGTGCCAGCAGCCAAGCCGCGTATCCAGGTCAGCCCCAGCATTTT	CASSQAAYPGQPQHF
TRBD2	TRBJ2-1	16	TRBV11-2	.	TGTGCCAGCAGCCCACTAGCGGGGGGGCTAAGGAATGAGCAGTTCTTC	CASSPLAGGLRNEQFF
.	TRBJ1-4	15	TRBV5-6	.	TGTGCCAGCAGCTCCACAGCTGCAACTAATGAAAAACTGTTTTTT	CASSSTAATNEKLFF
.	TRBJ1-2	13	TRBV6-5	.	TGTGCCAGCAGACCGGGGGCTAACTATGGCTACACCTTC	CASRPGANYGYTF
.	TRBJ1-4	16	TRBV4-3	few	TGCGCCAGCAGCCAGGCCCTCGGGGGGCTAGGAGAAAAACTGTTTTTT	CASSQALGGLGEKLFF
.	TRBJ1-1	15	TRBV28	once	TGTGCCAGCAGTTTATTGACAGGACTGAACACTGAAGCTTTCTTT	CASSLLTGLNTEAFF
TRBD1	TRBJ1-1	14	TRBV7-3	.	TGTGCCAGCAGCTCGACAGGGGGGAACACTGAAGCTTTCTTT	CASSSTGGNTEAFF
TRBD2	TRBJ2-7	17	TRBV9	few	TGTGCCAGCAGCGTTGGTGTCACGGGACTAGCGACGGGAGAGCAGTACTTC	CASSVGVTGLATGEQYF
.	TRBJ1-2	14	TRBV6-5	once	TGTGCCAGCAGTTACGGCAGGGGTAACTATGGCTACACCTTC	CASSYGRGNYGYTF
TRBD1	TRBJ2-2	16	TRBV12-5	.	TGTGCTAGTGGTACCCGGGACAGGGAAAACACCGGGGAGCTGTTTTTT	CASGTRDRENTGELFF
.	TRBJ2-7	15	TRBV6-1	once	TGTGCCAGCAGTGAAGTGATTCAGGGGTCCTACGAGCAGTACTTC	CASSEVIQGSYEQYF
.	TRBJ1-1	17	TRBV19	.	TGTGCCAGTAGAAACTGGACAAGGCGGGACCTGAACACTGAAGCTTTCTTT	CASRNWTRRDLNTEAFF